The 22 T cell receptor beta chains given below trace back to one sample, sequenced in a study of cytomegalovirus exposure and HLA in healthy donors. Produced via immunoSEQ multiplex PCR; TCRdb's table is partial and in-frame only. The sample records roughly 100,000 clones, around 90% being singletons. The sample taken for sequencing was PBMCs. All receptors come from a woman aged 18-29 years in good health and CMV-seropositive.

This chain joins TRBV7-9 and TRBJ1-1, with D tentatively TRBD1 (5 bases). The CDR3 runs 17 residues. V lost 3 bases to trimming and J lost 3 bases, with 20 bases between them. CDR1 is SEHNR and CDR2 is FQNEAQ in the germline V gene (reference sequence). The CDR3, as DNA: TGTGCCAGCAGCTTCCCCCAACCCGAGCGGGGGGACACTGAAGCTTTCTTT. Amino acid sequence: CASSFPQPERGDTEAFF.

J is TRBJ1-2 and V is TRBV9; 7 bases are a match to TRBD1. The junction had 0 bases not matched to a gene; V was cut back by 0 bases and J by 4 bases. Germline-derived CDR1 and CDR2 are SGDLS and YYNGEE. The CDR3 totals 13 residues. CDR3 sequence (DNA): TGTGCCAGCAGCGTAGCAGGGGGCTATGGCTACACCTTC. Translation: CASSVAGGYGYTF.

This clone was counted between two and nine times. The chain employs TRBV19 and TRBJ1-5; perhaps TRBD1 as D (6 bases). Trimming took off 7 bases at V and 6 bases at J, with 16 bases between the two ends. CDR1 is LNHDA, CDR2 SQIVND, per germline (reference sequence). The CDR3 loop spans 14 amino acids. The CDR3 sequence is CASKRQAAGQPQHF. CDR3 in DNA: TGTGCCAGTAAACGACAGGCCGCGGGTCAGCCCCAGCATTTT. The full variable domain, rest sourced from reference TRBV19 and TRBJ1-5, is DGGITQSPKYLFRKEGQNVTLSCEQNLNHDAMYWYRQDPGQGLRLIYYSQIVNDFQKGDIAEGYSVSREKKESFPLTVTSAQKNPTAFYLCASKRQAAGQPQHFGDGTRLSIL.

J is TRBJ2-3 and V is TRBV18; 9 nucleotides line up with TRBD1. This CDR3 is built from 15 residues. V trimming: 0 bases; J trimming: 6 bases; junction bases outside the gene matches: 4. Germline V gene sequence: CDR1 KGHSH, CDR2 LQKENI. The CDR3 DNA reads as TGTGCCAGCTCACCACCGGGACAGGGTTGGGATACGCAGTATTTT. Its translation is CASSPPGQGWDTQYF.

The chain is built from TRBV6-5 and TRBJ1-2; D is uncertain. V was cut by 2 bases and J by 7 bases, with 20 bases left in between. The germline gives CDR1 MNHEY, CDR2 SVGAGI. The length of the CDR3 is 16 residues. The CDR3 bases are TGTGCCAGCAGTTACGCTTCTTTCCAGGTCGCTGGTGGCTACACCTTC. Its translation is CASSYASFQVAGGYTF.

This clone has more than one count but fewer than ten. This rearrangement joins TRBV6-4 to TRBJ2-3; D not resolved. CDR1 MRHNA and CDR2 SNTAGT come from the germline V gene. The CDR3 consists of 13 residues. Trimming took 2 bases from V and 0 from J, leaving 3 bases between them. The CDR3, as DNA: TGTGCCAGCAGTGACACTAGCACAGATACGCAGTATTTT. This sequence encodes CASSDTSTDTQYF.

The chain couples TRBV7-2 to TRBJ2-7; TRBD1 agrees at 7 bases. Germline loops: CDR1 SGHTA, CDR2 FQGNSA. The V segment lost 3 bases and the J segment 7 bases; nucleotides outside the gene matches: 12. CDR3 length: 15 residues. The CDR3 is CASSFTGDAGREQYF. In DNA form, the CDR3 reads TGTGCCAGCAGCTTTACAGGGGACGCGGGTCGGGAGCAGTACTTC.

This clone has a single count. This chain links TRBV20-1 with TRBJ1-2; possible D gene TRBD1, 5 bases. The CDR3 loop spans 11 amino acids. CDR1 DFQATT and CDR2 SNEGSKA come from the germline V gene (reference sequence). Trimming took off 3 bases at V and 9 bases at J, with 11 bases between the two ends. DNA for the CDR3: TGCAGTGCTAGTTCGGGGGATCGCTACACCTTC. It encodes CSASSGDRYTF.

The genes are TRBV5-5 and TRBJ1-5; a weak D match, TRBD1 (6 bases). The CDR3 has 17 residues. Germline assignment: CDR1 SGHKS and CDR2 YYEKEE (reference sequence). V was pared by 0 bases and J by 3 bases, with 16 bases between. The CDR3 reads CASSLVGGLLSNQPQHF. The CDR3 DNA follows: TGTGCCAGCAGCTTGGTGGGGGGGCTATTATCCAATCAGCCCCAGCATTTT.

DNA for the CDR3: TGTGCCCCCGCTCCGAAGATCAGTGGCTATGGCTACACCTTC. It translates to CAPAPKISGYGYTF. This chain joins TRBV6-1 and TRBJ1-2; no firm D call. The CDR3 consists of 14 residues. V shed 11 bases and J shed 4 bases, with 20 bases lying between them. The germline V gene encodes CDR1 MNHNS and CDR2 SASEGT.

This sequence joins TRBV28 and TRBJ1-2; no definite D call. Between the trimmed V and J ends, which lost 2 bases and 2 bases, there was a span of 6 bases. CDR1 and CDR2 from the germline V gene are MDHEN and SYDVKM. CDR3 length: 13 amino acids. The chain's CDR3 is CASSLEQNYGYTF. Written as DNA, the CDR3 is TGTGCCAGCAGTTTAGAGCAAAACTATGGCTACACCTTC.

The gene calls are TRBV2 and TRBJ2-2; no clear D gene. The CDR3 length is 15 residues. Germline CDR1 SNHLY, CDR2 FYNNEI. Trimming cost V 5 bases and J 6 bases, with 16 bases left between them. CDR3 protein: CASSSGELAPGELFF. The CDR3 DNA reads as TGTGCCAGCAGTAGTGGTGAATTAGCACCCGGGGAGCTGTTTTTT.

The CDR3 DNA reads as TGTGCCAGCAGTGAAGGACTGTCTAACTATGGCTACACCTTC. This codes for CASSEGLSNYGYTF. This chain joins TRBV6-1 and TRBJ1-2; D gene unclear. The CDR3 runs to 14 residues. The V end lost 1 base, the J end lost 0 bases, and 6 bases lay between the germline ends. Per the germline V gene, CDR1 is MNHNS and CDR2 is SASEGT.

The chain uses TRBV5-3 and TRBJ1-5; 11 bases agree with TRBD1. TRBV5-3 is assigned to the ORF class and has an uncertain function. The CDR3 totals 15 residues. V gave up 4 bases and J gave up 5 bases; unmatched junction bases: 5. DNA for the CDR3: TGTGCCAGAAGCAAGGACAGGGGGCGCGATCAGCCCCAGCATTTT. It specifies CARSKDRGRDQPQHF.

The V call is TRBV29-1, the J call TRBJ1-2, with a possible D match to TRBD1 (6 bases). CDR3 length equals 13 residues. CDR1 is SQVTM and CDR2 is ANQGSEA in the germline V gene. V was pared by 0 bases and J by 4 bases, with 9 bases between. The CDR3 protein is CSVEEGAVYGYTF. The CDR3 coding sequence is TGCAGCGTTGAAGAGGGGGCAGTCTATGGCTACACCTTC.

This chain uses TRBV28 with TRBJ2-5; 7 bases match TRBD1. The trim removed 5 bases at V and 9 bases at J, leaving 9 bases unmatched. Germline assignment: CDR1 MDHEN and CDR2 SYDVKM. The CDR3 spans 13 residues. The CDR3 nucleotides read TGTGCCAGCAGTCTTAACAGGGGCCGGGCCCAGTACTTC. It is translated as CASSLNRGRAQYF.

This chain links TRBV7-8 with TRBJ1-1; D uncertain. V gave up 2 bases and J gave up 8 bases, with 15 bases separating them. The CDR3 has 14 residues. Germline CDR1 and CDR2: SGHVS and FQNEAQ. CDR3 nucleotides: TGTGCCAGCAGCTTAATCCCAGACTCGGTGGAAGCTTTCTTT. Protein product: CASSLIPDSVEAFF.

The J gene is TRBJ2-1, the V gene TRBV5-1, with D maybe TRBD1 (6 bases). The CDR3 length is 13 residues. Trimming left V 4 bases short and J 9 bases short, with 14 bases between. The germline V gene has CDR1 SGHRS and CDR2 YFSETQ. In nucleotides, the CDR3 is TGCGCCAGCAGCAAGGACAGACCCTCTGAGCAGTTCTTC. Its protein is CASSKDRPSEQFF. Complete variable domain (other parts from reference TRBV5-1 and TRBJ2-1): KAGVTQTPRYLIKTRGQQVTLSCSPISGHRSVSWYQQTPGQGLQFLFEYFSETQRNKGNFPGRFSGRQFSNSRSEMNVSTLELGDSALYLCASSKDRPSEQFFGPGTRLTVL.

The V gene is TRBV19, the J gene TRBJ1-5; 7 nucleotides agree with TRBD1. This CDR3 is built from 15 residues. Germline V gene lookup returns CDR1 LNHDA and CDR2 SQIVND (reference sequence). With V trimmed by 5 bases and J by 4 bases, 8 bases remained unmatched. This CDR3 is CASSLTGPRNQPQHF. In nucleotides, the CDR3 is TGTGCCAGTAGTCTGACAGGGCCACGGAATCAGCCCCAGCATTTT. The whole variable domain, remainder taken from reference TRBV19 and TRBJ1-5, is DGGITQSPKYLFRKEGQNVTLSCEQNLNHDAMYWYRQDPGQGLRLIYYSQIVNDFQKGDIAEGYSVSREKKESFPLTVTSAQKNPTAFYLCASSLTGPRNQPQHFGDGTRLSIL.

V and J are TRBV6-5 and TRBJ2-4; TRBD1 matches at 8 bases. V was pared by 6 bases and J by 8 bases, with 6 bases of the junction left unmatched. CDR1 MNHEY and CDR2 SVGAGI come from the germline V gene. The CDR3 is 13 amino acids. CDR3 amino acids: CASSPGGMYIQYF. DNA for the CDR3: TGTGCCAGCAGCCCAGGGGGCATGTACATTCAGTACTTC.

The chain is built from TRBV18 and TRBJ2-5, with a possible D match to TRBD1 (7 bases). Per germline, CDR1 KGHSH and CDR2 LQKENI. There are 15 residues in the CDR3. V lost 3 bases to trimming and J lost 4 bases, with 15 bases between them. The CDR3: CASSPFGGGRETQYF. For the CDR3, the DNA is TGTGCCAGCTCACCTTTCGGAGGGGGCAGAGAGACCCAGTACTTC.

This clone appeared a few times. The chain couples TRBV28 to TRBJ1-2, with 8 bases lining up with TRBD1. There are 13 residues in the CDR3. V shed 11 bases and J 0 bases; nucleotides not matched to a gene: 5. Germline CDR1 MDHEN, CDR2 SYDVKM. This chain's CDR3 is CAVTGQANYGYTF. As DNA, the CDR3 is TGTGCCGTGACGGGACAGGCTAACTATGGCTACACCTTC.